Below, 31 T cell receptor beta chains from the same sample are listed, as sequenced in a study of T cells after yellow fever vaccination. TCRdb called the 5' RACE reads again in MiXCR, with one record for every CDR3 protein. The data contain 350,000 to 450,000 distinct CDR3 sequences, around a sixth of them singletons. The sequencing used PBMCs, collected before the yellow fever booster vaccination. These receptors originate from a young man who received the YFV17D yellow fever vaccine.

This clonotype has just a few counts. For the CDR3, the DNA is TGTGCCAGCAGGACGATCCGGGACAGGGGGCTTTATGGCTACACCTTC. This codes for CASRTIRDRGLYGYTF. The chain carries TRBV6-5 and TRBJ1-2; 12 bases agree with TRBD1. Trimming removed 6 bases from V and 5 bases from J; junction bases left unmatched: 10. From germline, CDR1 is MNHEY and CDR2 SVGAGI. This CDR3 contains 16 residues.

This clonotype was counted a few times. The chain employs TRBV12-5 and TRBJ1-5, with D possibly being TRBD1 (5 bases). Germline CDR1 is LGHNT and CDR2 is FRNRAP. Trimming took 7 bases from V and 0 from J, leaving 13 bases between them. This CDR3 contains 15 residues. CDR3 amino acids: CASAWGGNSNQPQHF. The CDR3 bases are TGTGCTAGTGCCTGGGGCGGTAATAGCAATCAGCCCCAGCATTTT.

CDR3 protein: CAQIVAGQGEKLFF. CDR3 coding DNA: TGTGCCCAGATAGTAGCCGGCCAAGGAGAAAAACTGTTTTTT. V and J are TRBV2 and TRBJ1-4, with D hard to call. The V gene's germline CDR1 is SNHLY and CDR2 FYNNEI. V was pared by 11 bases and J by 8 bases, with 21 bases between. The CDR3 consists of 14 residues.

This sequence joins TRBV9 and TRBJ2-1, with 10 nucleotides matching TRBD2. V was clipped by 2 bases and J by 7 bases; unmatched bases: 6. This CDR3 has 15 amino acids. Germline CDR1 reads SGDLS; CDR2 reads YYNGEE. In nucleotides, the CDR3 is TGTGCCAGCAGCGTCGAAGCGGGGGGGGTAAATGAGCAGTTCTTC. Translated, it gives CASSVEAGGVNEQFF. Full variable domain (remainder filled in from reference TRBV9 and TRBJ2-1): DSGVTQTPKHLITATGQRVTLRCSPRSGDLSVYWYQQSLDQGLQFLIQYYNGEERAKGNILERFSAQQFPDLHSELNLSSLELGDSALYFCASSVEAGGVNEQFFGPGTRLTVL.

This clonotype was found a few times. This chain uses TRBV7-3 with TRBJ1-1, with unresolved D. CDR3 length equals 13 residues. V was clipped by 4 bases and J by 2 bases, with 8 bases between them. The V gene's germline CDR1 is SGHTA and CDR2 FQGTGA. The CDR3 DNA reads as TGTGCCAGCAGCTCCCAGGTCAACACTGAAGCTTTCTTT. Translating gives CASSSQVNTEAFF. Full variable domain (missing parts from reference TRBV7-3 and TRBJ1-1): GAGVSQTPSNKVTEKGKYVELRCDPISGHTALYWYRQSLGQGPEFLIYFQGTGAADDSGLPNDRFFAVRPEGSVSTLKIQRTERGDSAVYLCASSSQVNTEAFFGQGTRLTVV.

This clonotype was counted many times. The chain couples TRBV12-3 or TRBV12-4 to TRBJ2-2; D gene uncertain. V lost 7 bases and J lost 4, with 10 bases in between. This CDR3 contains 13 residues. CDR3 sequence reads: CASTPPGTGELFF. The CDR3 coding sequence is TGTGCCAGCACCCCCCCGGGCACCGGGGAGCTGTTTTTT.

V gene TRBV10-3 combines with J gene TRBJ2-2, with D possibly TRBD2 on 7 matching bases. The CDR3 spans 14 residues. Germline CDR1 reads ENHRY; CDR2 reads SYGVKD. Trimming removed 10 bases from V and 0 bases from J, with 12 bases in between. CDR3 in DNA: TGTGCCAACCGCGGGGGCGCGAACACCGGGGAGCTGTTTTTT. This sequence encodes CANRGGANTGELFF.

This chain connects TRBV6-2 or TRBV6-3 to TRBJ2-1; no reliable D call. The CDR3 length is 13 residues. Trimming stripped 5 bases from V and 9 bases from J, with 14 bases between. Germline-derived CDR1 and CDR2 are MNHEY and SVGEGT. The CDR3 region is CASSRAPLLEQFF. CDR3 bases: TGTGCCAGCAGTAGGGCCCCCCTCCTTGAGCAGTTCTTC.

J is TRBJ1-2 and V is TRBV24-1, with D tentatively TRBD1 (6 bases). CDR3 length: 12 amino acids. The germline CDR1 and CDR2 sequences are KGHDR and SFDVKD. V was trimmed by 12 bases and J by 8 bases, leaving 18 bases between them. The CDR3, as DNA: TGTGCCGTAACCCCGGCAGGGGACGGCTACACCTTC. Protein sequence: CAVTPAGDGYTF.

J is TRBJ2-3 and V is TRBV20-1, with 7 bases aligning to TRBD2. V lost 3 bases, J lost 6 bases, and 6 bases stayed unmatched. The germline V gene encodes CDR1 DFQATT and CDR2 SNEGSKA (reference sequence). This CDR3 is 13 amino acids long. The CDR3 region has the DNA TGCAGTGCTAGCGGGGGGATTGCGGATACGCAGTATTTT. Encoded protein: CSASGGIADTQYF.

This clonotype was counted many times. V and J are TRBV5-1 and TRBJ2-7; D is unresolved. Between the trimmed V and J ends, which lost 0 bases and 0 bases, there was a span of 7 bases. The CDR3 covers 14 residues. Germline lookup yields CDR1 SGHRS and CDR2 YFSETQ. CDR3 in DNA: TGCGCCAGCAGCTTGGATCCGAGCTCCTACGAGCAGTACGTC. Translating gives CASSLDPSSYEQYV.

This clonotype was seen a handful of times. The chain carries TRBV3-1 and TRBJ1-5, with D hard to call. CDR1 and CDR2 from the germline V gene are LGHDT and YNNKEL (reference sequence). Trimming shortened V by 5 bases and J by 3 bases, and 5 bases separated the two germline ends. This CDR3 contains 12 residues. CDR3 sequence (DNA): TGTGCCAGCAGCGTACACAATCAGCCCCAGCATTTT. Its protein is CASSVHNQPQHF.

Only a few counts were recorded for this clonotype. The gene calls are TRBV20-1 and TRBJ1-1; D is perhaps TRBD1 (5 bases). The CDR3 runs to 16 residues. Germline V lookup: CDR1 DFQATT, CDR2 SNEGSKA (reference sequence). Deletions cut 0 bases from V and 1 base from J, with 15 bases between. Here the CDR3 reads CSARDSREGPNTEAFF. As DNA, the CDR3 is TGCAGTGCTAGAGATAGCAGGGAAGGACCGAACACTGAAGCTTTCTTT.

This clonotype showed up many times. The rearrangement joins TRBV12-3 or TRBV12-4 to TRBJ2-1; no definite D call. V was shortened by 2 bases and J by 2 bases, with 7 bases between the two germline ends. This CDR3 region has 14 residues. CDR3: CASSLNGAYNEQFF. In DNA, the CDR3 is TGTGCCAGCAGTTTAAATGGGGCCTACAATGAGCAGTTCTTC.

This chain connects TRBV7-3 to TRBJ2-5; maybe TRBD1 (6 bases). The V end was cut by 0 bases, the J end by 2 bases, with 10 bases between. The CDR3 has 15 residues. CDR1 and CDR2 from the germline V gene are SGHTA and FQGTGA. The CDR3 reads CASSLTVQGQETQYF. The CDR3 nucleotides are TGTGCCAGCAGCTTAACCGTTCAGGGGCAAGAGACCCAGTACTTC.

This clonotype was observed at least ten times. This chain links TRBV29-1 with TRBJ2-3; D is ambiguous. Deletions cut 4 bases from V and 4 bases from J, with 9 bases between. CDR1 SQVTM and CDR2 ANQGSEA come from the germline V gene. The CDR3 is 12 amino acids. The CDR3, as DNA: TGCAGCGTTGGTACGGAGTCAGATACGCAGTATTTT. Translation gives CSVGTESDTQYF.

This clonotype was seen a few times. This chain connects TRBV20-1 to TRBJ2-1; possible D gene TRBD2, 5 bases. Per the germline V gene, CDR1 is DFQATT and CDR2 is SNEGSKA (reference sequence). The CDR3 has 15 amino acids. V was clipped by 3 bases and J by 0 bases, with 12 bases between them. The CDR3: CSASPVAGSYNEQFF. The DNA of the CDR3 is TGCAGTGCTAGTCCCGTGGCGGGCTCCTACAATGAGCAGTTCTTC.

This clonotype was detected only a few times. The CDR3 DNA sequence: TGCAGTGCTAGTGTACAGGGACGGGGCTACACCTTC. Translating it yields CSASVQGRGYTF. The gene calls are TRBV20-1 and TRBJ1-2; perhaps TRBD1 as D (6 bases). Trimming took off 3 bases at V and 8 bases at J, with 13 bases between the two ends. The germline CDR1 and CDR2 sequences are DFQATT and SNEGSKA (reference sequence). There are 12 residues in the CDR3.

This clonotype was observed a few times. This chain links TRBV12-3 or TRBV12-4 with TRBJ1-2; 12 bases fit TRBD1. This CDR3 spans 15 amino acids. V shed 4 bases and J 7 bases; nucleotides not matched to a gene: 7. CDR3 DNA: TGTGCCAGCAGTTGGTGGGACAGGGGGCCCTCTGGCTACACCTTC. It yields the protein CASSWWDRGPSGYTF.

This chain joins TRBV6-2 or TRBV6-3 and TRBJ2-7, with D tentatively TRBD2 (6 bases). The CDR3 sequence is 14 residues long. With 6 bases removed from V and 0 bases from J, the gap between germline ends came to 12 bases. The germline gives CDR1 MNHEY, CDR2 SVGEGT. The CDR3, as DNA: TGTGCCAGCAGGGTAGCGGTAAGCTCCTACGAGCAGTACGTC. It is translated as CASRVAVSSYEQYV.

In its sample, this clonotype was seen a few times. This sequence joins TRBV3-1 and TRBJ2-7; TRBD2 matches 9 bases. The CDR3 has 14 amino acids. Germline V CDR1 and CDR2: LGHDT, YNNKEL (reference sequence). The V and J ends lost 3 bases and 3 bases, in that order; junction bases with no gene match: 3. The DNA of the CDR3 is TGTGCCAGCAGCCACGCGGGGGGGGACTACGAGCAGTACTTC. Translation: CASSHAGGDYEQYF.

This clonotype was picked up a small number of times. The V call is TRBV7-2, the J call TRBJ2-1; 11 bases match TRBD2. J gave up 7 bases and V 0 bases, and 2 bases lay outside the gene matches. The length of the CDR3 is 15 residues. Germline CDR1 is SGHTA and CDR2 is FQGNSA. The CDR3 here is CASSLAGLAANEQFF. CDR3 sequence (DNA): TGTGCCAGCAGCTTAGCGGGACTAGCGGCTAATGAGCAGTTCTTC.

A few counts support this clonotype. CDR3 bases: TGTGCCAGCAGCGTAGCGAGCGAGGCCCCCGCGGATACGCAGTATTTT. Amino acids: CASSVASEAPADTQYF. The chain recombines TRBV9 with TRBJ2-3; D remains ambiguous. Trimming cost V 0 bases and J 6 bases, with 17 bases left between them. Per the germline V gene, CDR1 is SGDLS and CDR2 is YYNGEE. CDR3 length: 16 amino acids.

The chain recombines TRBV5-1 with TRBJ2-5, with TRBD1 matching 12 bases. The CDR3 has 17 amino acids. The V segment lost 2 bases and the J segment 0 bases; nucleotides outside the gene matches: 5. Germline V gene lookup returns CDR1 SGHRS and CDR2 YFSETQ. The CDR3 here is CASSFGTGGSYQETQYF. Here the CDR3 DNA reads TGCGCCAGCAGCTTCGGGACAGGGGGCTCCTACCAAGAGACCCAGTACTTC.

The chain has TRBV10-3 and TRBJ2-7, with TRBD2 matching 9 bases. CDR3 size: 16 residues. Germline CDR1 and CDR2: ENHRY and SYGVKD. The V and J ends lost 5 bases and 5 bases, in that order; junction bases with no gene match: 13. DNA for the CDR3: TGTGCCATCAGTCAAGGGATAGCGGGGGTATCCCACGAGCAGTACTTC. This gives the protein CAISQGIAGVSHEQYF.

This clonotype was seen more than once but under ten times. The V and J genes are TRBV6-5 and TRBJ1-2, with a weak D call TRBD1 (5 bases). V was clipped by 0 bases and J by 4 bases, with 6 bases between them. The CDR3 is made up of 13 amino acids. The germline CDR1 and CDR2 sequences are MNHEY and SVGAGI. Written as DNA, the CDR3 is TGTGCCAGCAGTTACTCGGGGGGCTATGGCTACACCTTC. Translation gives CASSYSGGYGYTF.

The chain carries TRBV13 and TRBJ1-1; D is unresolved. There are 13 residues in the CDR3. The V and J ends lost 7 bases and 1 base respectively, with 10 bases between them. Germline V gives CDR1 PRHDT, CDR2 FYEKMQ (reference sequence). In nucleotides, the CDR3 is TGTGCCAGCAACTATTTGCCGAACACTGAAGCTTTCTTT. Encoded protein: CASNYLPNTEAFF.

This clonotype occurred a few times. This chain connects TRBV18 to TRBJ2-3; no firm D call. Trimming shortened V by 1 base and J by 3 bases, and 8 bases separated the two germline ends. The germline gives CDR1 KGHSH, CDR2 LQKENI. CDR3 length: 14 residues. The CDR3 DNA sequence: TGTGCCAGCTCACCACAGTCAAGAACAGATACGCAGTATTTT. As protein: CASSPQSRTDTQYF.

The chain joins TRBV20-1 to TRBJ2-7, with 10 bases that match TRBD2. CDR3 size: 16 residues. V lost 0 bases and J lost 1; bases outside the gene matches: 6. Per the germline V gene, CDR1 is DFQATT and CDR2 is SNEGSKA (reference sequence). The CDR3 sequence is CSARDRVAGGSYEQYV. The CDR3, as DNA: TGCAGTGCTAGAGATCGGGTAGCGGGGGGTTCCTACGAGCAGTACGTC.

V and J are TRBV6-5 and TRBJ2-7; a possible D gene is TRBD1 (5 bases). Germline CDR1 MNHEY, CDR2 SVGAGI. This CDR3 comprises 13 residues. Trimming took 4 bases from V and 4 from J, leaving 11 bases between them. The CDR3 bases are TGTGCCAGCAGTTGGGGCAGGGATTACGAGCAGTACTTC. Translation gives CASSWGRDYEQYF.

The chain joins TRBV20-1 to TRBJ2-3, with 14 positions matching TRBD2. The CDR3 contains 16 residues. Germline CDR1 is DFQATT and CDR2 is SNEGSKA (reference sequence). J was trimmed by 2 bases and V by 3 bases; bases with no gene match: 4. CDR3 DNA sequence: TGCAGTGCTAGTGGGACTAGCGGGGGACCCACAGATACGCAGTATTTT. This translates into CSASGTSGGPTDTQYF.